A selection of T cell receptor beta chains follows, all from one sample in a study of CD8 T cells in Susac syndrome. TCRdb re-called the immunoSEQ multiplex PCR reads through MiXCR, storing one row per CDR3 protein. The sample records roughly 160,000 distinct CDR3 sequences, around 96% being singletons. The sample consisted of CD4+ T cells from PBMCs. The receptor source for this set is a human donor with Susac syndrome. The CDR3 runs from the conserved cysteine through the conserved F or W. Only part of the rows carry a size: once, few, many, or a class if the clone is expanded.

clone_size | cdr3_length | v_call | cdr3_aa
once | 12 | TRBV7-2 | CASSTYIDTQYF
NA | 16 | TRBV5-1 | CASSSGTGNPGEKLFF
NA | 12 | TRBV29-1 | CSTGPTQETQYF
NA | 15 | TRBV4-3 | CASSQDQVGPKTQYF
NA | 12 | TRBV6-6 | CAIQTGADTQYF
NA | 9 | TRBV20-1 | CSAPYGYTF
NA | 14 | TRBV29-1 | CSVDTEGWNYGYTF
NA | 16 | TRBV18 | CASSPPWDPVYNEQFF
once | 15 | TRBV28 | CAGAKGQGRTGELFF
NA | 16 | TRBV4-1 | CASSQALRTGALEAFF
NA | 14 | TRBV14 | CASSQKRSSGVQFF
NA | 11 | TRBV30 | CARGFGNTIYF
NA | 15 | TRBV5-5 | CASSLRPGNNEKLFF
NA | 13 | TRBV30 | CAWSPRLATEAFF
NA | 14 | TRBV6-2/TRBV6-3 | CASSWRDIYNEQFF
NA | 15 | TRBV7-9 | CASSRLDRAGYGYTF
NA | 15 | TRBV7-2 | CASSPGTDTNYGYTF
NA | 14 | TRBV3-1 | CASSQVSRTGELFF